This T cell receptor (beta chain) is drawn from a study of T cells in Graves' hyperthyroidism and ophthalmopathy. General study findings and limits: Expanded thyroid clonotypes (above 0.001) were mostly also found in blood.

As regards this clonotype: Its cognate antigen is unknown.

RNA transcripts served as the template for amplifying TCR beta CDR3 regions. The TCR CDR3 was amplified in a first-round RT-PCR using the HTBI primer set. TCRdb processed the multiplex PCR reads anew with MiXCR; each CDR3 protein has one entry. Altogether roughly 420,000 distinct CDR3 sequences are present, 15% to 18% being singletons, with the ten largest covering 13% to 15%. Losses at the gene ends were 2 bases for V and 2 bases for J; bases not matched to a gene: 7. The CDR3 totals 19 residues. CDR1 and CDR2 from the germline V gene are MNHEY and SMNVEV (reference sequence). The chain carries TRBV27 and TRBJ2-3; 16 nucleotides match TRBD2. The sequence was collected from a young woman with Graves' hyperthyroidism. Sequenced sample: blood. In DNA form, the CDR3 reads TGTGCCAGCAGTTTAGCGGGACTAGCGGGAGGGCCGAACACAGATACGCAGTATTTT. Protein: CASSLAGLAGGPNTDTQYF.